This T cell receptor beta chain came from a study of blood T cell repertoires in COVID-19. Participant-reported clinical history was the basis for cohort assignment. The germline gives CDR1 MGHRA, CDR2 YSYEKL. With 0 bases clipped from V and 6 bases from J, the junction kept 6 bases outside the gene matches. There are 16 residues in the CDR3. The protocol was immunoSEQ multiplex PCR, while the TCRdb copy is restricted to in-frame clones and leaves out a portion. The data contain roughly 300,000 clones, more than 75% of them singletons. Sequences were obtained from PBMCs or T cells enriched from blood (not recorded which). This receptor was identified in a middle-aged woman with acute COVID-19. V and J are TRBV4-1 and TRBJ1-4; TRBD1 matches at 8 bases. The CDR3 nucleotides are TGCGCCAGCAGCCAAGACAGGACAGGGACGTATGAAAAACTGTTTTTT. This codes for CASSQDRTGTYEKLFF.